Following are 9 T cell receptor beta chains from one sample sequenced in a study of TIL therapy for anti-PD-1-resistant metastatic lung cancer (dated by TCRdb to the early 2020s). The label giving this sample's time point can be read as: pre-treatment sample, taken before nivolumab and TIL therapy. The immunoSEQ v3 hsTCRB kit was used to amplify TCR beta CDR3 regions from genomic DNA through bias-controlled multiplex PCR. The immuneACCESS repertoire file appears here via TCRdb, limited to in-frame rearrangements. These files lack a portion of the clones; in checked studies, under half of the deficit traces to unresolved V genes, and the cause of the others is not known. The sample table shows tens of thousands of clones, and around 85% are seen once. The leading ten clones occupy around 5% of the sample. This specimen was blood, taken at baseline. These receptors were collected from a person aged 25 to 80 with non-small cell lung cancer.

The chain combines TRBV9 with TRBJ2-1; a possible D gene is TRBD2 (6 bases). V shed 1 base and J shed 2 bases, with 10 bases lying between them. Germline-derived CDR1 and CDR2 are SGDLS and YYNGEE. The length of the CDR3 is 15 residues. Here the CDR3 reads CASSVSGLTYNEQFF. The CDR3 coding sequence is TGTGCCAGCAGCGTATCGGGACTCACCTACAATGAGCAGTTCTTC.

The chain recombines TRBV7-3 with TRBJ2-2, with a weak D call TRBD1 (6 bases). Trimming shortened V by 4 bases and J by 1 base, and 7 bases separated the two germline ends. The CDR3 has 14 amino acids. Germline V gene sequence: CDR1 SGHTA, CDR2 FQGTGA. CDR3 DNA: TGTGCCAGCAGCTGGGGACAGAACACCGGGGAGCTGTTTTTT. This gives the protein CASSWGQNTGELFF. The variable domain in full, with the rest retrieved from reference TRBV7-3 and TRBJ2-2, is GAGVSQTPSNKVTEKGKYVELRCDPISGHTALYWYRQSLGQGPEFLIYFQGTGAADDSGLPNDRFFAVRPEGSVSTLKIQRTERGDSAVYLCASSWGQNTGELFFGEGSRLTVL.

The chain has TRBV30 and TRBJ2-5; D tentatively reads TRBD1 or TRBD2 (7 bases each). The germline gives CDR1 GTSNPN, CDR2 SVGIG (reference sequence). The V and J ends lost 2 bases and 4 bases respectively, with 23 bases between them. This CDR3 has 17 residues. The CDR3 DNA reads TGTGCCTGGAGTACTTGGGGACTACAGGGGACCCTAGAGACCCAGTACTTC. Amino acid sequence: CAWSTWGLQGTLETQYF.

Here the CDR3 reads CASRLPGSNSYF. The CDR3 DNA sequence: TGTGCCAGCAGACTACCAGGGTCTAATTCGTACTTC. The chain recombines TRBV12-3 or TRBV12-4 with TRBJ2-7; TRBD1 might be the D (5 bases). V dropped 6 bases and J dropped 12 bases, with 18 bases sitting between them. This CDR3 spans 12 amino acids.

The J gene is TRBJ2-3, the V gene TRBV5-1; a weak D match, TRBD1 (6 bases). Germline V gives CDR1 SGHRS, CDR2 YFSETQ. Trimming stripped 2 bases from V and 6 bases from J, with 16 bases between. This CDR3 spans 15 amino acids. CDR3 amino acids: CASSFGTPRGDTQYF. CDR3 coding DNA: TGCGCCAGCAGCTTTGGGACACCCCGAGGGGATACGCAGTATTTT.

CDR3 residues: CASSLGWGTETQYF. In DNA form, the CDR3 reads TGTGCCAGCAGCTTGGGGTGGGGGACGGAGACCCAGTACTTC. The chain carries TRBV5-8 and TRBJ2-5; either TRBD1 or TRBD2 may fit D (5 bases each). V was cut by 0 bases and J by 5 bases, with 11 bases left in between. Germline CDR1 reads SGHTS; CDR2 reads YDEGEE. The CDR3 length is 14 residues.

The chain has TRBV6-2 or TRBV6-3 and TRBJ1-1; D not resolved. The CDR3 runs 15 residues. Per germline, CDR1 MNHEY and CDR2 SVGEGT. The V gene lost 2 bases and the J gene lost 1 base, with 11 bases spanning the gap. In DNA, the CDR3 is TGTGCCAGCAGTTACCCTTATCGAAGGAACACTGAAGCTTTCTTT. It is translated as CASSYPYRRNTEAFF.

The V gene is TRBV29-1, the J gene TRBJ2-6; D perhaps matches TRBD1 (5 bases). The CDR3 is 14 residues long. Trimming removed 2 bases at V and 2 bases at J, with 7 bases between. Germline CDR1 SQVTM, CDR2 ANQGSEA. The CDR3 DNA follows: TGCAGCGTTGAAAGCAGGGCTGGGGCCAACGTCCTGACTTTC. Protein product: CSVESRAGANVLTF.

V usage is TRBV11-2 and J usage is TRBJ2-3; D gene unclear. Germline CDR1 is SGHAT and CDR2 is FQNNGV. The CDR3 totals 15 residues. V lost 1 base and J 5 bases, leaving 13 bases between the germline ends. CDR3 nucleotide sequence: TGTGCCAGCAGCTTAGGTTCCAGCGATCTAGATACGCAGTATTTT. Its translation: CASSLGSSDLDTQYF.